The entry below describes one T cell receptor beta chain. The antigen it binds to is not known. It has no much larger one-base neighbor in the sample; base qualities were not kept. These data are taken from a study of EBV T-cell therapy then PD-1 blockade in nasopharyngeal carcinoma (dated by TCRdb to the early 2020s). The Qiagen DNeasy Kit was used to extract genomic DNA from the sorted cells. TCR beta chain deep sequencing was performed on the immunoSEQ platform. The published analysis was carried out like this. Repertoire data analysis was performed with the immunoSEQ Analyzer software. Sourced from immuneACCESS, this table was stored by TCRdb with only in-frame sequences that have V and J called. A share of the clones is absent; for the studies checked, an unresolved V gene accounts for under half, and the remainder has no known explanation. For V, J and clone size, that table is used; D and trimming come from the DNA. Recorded for this sample are 14,000 or so clones; 80% to 85% of them occurred a single time. The biggest ten clones account for around 30% of the sample.

The treatment or condition label here, explained by the study, means: AdE1-LMPpoly-expanded autologous EBV-specific T-cell therapy followed by anti-PD-1 nivolumab. V is cut by 3 bases and J by 0 bases, and the space between the germline ends is 9 bases. From the cysteine up to the phenylalanine, the CDR3 has a length of 15 residues. Kept here is only the CDR3 DNA, which spans 45 bases and is read in frame from base 1. Based on the germline V gene, the CDR1 and CDR2 sequences are MNHEY and SVGEGT. Rearrangement joined TRBV6-2 or TRBV6-3 to TRBJ1-5, with the identity of the D gene unclear. The sequencing used CD8+ T cells from blood, collected around day 100 from a patient whose treatment included autologous EBV-specific T cells and nivolumab. This clonotype was sampled from a man aged 35-49 years with nasopharyngeal carcinoma. The DNA sequence is given as TGTGCCAGCAGTTATCTGCGAGATAGCAATCAGCCCCAGCATTTT. It specifies CASSYLRDSNQPQHF.